This T cell receptor beta chain was sequenced during a study of CD8+ T cells in alopecia areata. Study-level information: A regimen of oral tofacitinib, 5 to 10 mg twice daily, was given to treated patients. Tofacitinib lasted 6 to 18 months, then 6 months off drug.

In each case, RNA was isolated and then reverse transcribed into cDNA as the sequencing template. Generated by immunoSEQ multiplex PCR, the TCRdb table keeps only in-frame clones and is missing some. The table includes 150,000 to 200,000 clones, around three fifths detected once. Notes on this clone: Its antigen is as yet unknown.

Findings of the study overall: Higher clonality was seen in lesional scalp than in normal scalp, especially in alopecia totalis/universalis. Although TCR sharing was seen in mice, sharing across patients was less clear, possibly for HLA-related reasons.

Described treatment: oral pan-JAK inhibitor, 5-10 mg twice daily. This receptor was obtained from a human donor with alopecia areata. The material sequenced was CD4+ T cells sorted from blood, taken at week 24, from a patient treated with tofacitinib.

In nucleotides, the CDR3 is TGTGCCAGCAGCGTAGAGGCCACCGGGGAGCTGTTTTTT. Its protein is CASSVEATGELFF. V usage is TRBV9 and J usage is TRBJ2-2, with D hard to call. In germline, CDR1 is SGDLS, CDR2 YYNGEE. V gave up 0 bases and J gave up 4 bases, with 4 bases separating them. CDR3 length: 13 residues.